The T cell receptor (beta chain) described here comes from a study of blood T cell repertoires in COVID-19. This CDR3 contains 15 residues. J was trimmed by 2 bases and V by 6 bases; bases with no gene match: 5. CDR1 and CDR2 (germline): SGHAT, FQDESV (reference sequence). Sequencing used immunoSEQ multiplex PCR; TCRdb keeps in-frame clones, though not all of them. The sample gives roughly 70,000 clones, roughly 88% of which show up once; roughly 3.9% is in the top ten. The sample consisted of peripheral blood. The chain carries TRBV11-1 and TRBJ2-2; 8 nucleotides line up with TRBD1. The origin of this receptor is a man aged 65-85 years with acute or convalescent COVID-19. The CDR3 sequence: CASSPDRGNTGELFF. The CDR3, as DNA: TGTGCCAGCAGTCCTGACAGGGGTAACACCGGGGAGCTGTTTTTT.